One and the same sample provided the 30 T cell receptor beta chains below, sequenced in a study of blood T cell repertoires in COVID-19. Data came from immunoSEQ multiplex PCR; TCRdb stores just in-frame clones and leaves some out. The sample consists of some 54,000 clones, 81% of them appearing once. Material: peripheral blood. Receptor source: an elderly woman with COVID-19, enrolled during active disease.

CDR3 amino acids: CASGPTRNQPQHF. Written as DNA, the CDR3 is TGTGCTAGTGGTCCGACGAGGAATCAGCCCCAGCATTTT. V usage is TRBV12-5 and J usage is TRBJ1-5; D ambiguous. V lost 5 bases and J 4 bases, leaving 9 bases between the germline ends. Germline CDR1 reads LGHNT; CDR2 reads FRNRAP. This CDR3 is built from 13 residues.

The chain links TRBV5-1 to TRBJ2-3, with 7 bases fitting TRBD2. This CDR3 contains 15 residues. The germline CDR1 and CDR2 sequences are SGHRS and YFSETQ. V lost 4 bases and J lost 2; bases outside the gene matches: 7. CDR3 DNA: TGCGCCAGCAGCCCTGGCGGGAGATCCACAGATACGCAGTATTTT. Its protein product is CASSPGGRSTDTQYF.

This clone was seen once. The V and J genes are TRBV30 and TRBJ1-1; TRBD1 is a possible D gene (5 bases). The germline V gene has CDR1 GTSNPN and CDR2 SVGIG (reference sequence). The CDR3 loop spans 14 amino acids. With 6 bases removed from V and 5 bases from J, the gap between germline ends came to 19 bases. CDR3 in amino acids: CACPKAGVGTEAFF. Here the CDR3 DNA reads TGTGCCTGCCCAAAAGCGGGGGTGGGGACTGAAGCTTTCTTT.

The rearrangement links TRBV3-1 (or the pseudogene TRBV3-2) to TRBJ1-3; possible D gene TRBD1, 6 bases. The CDR3 runs to 16 residues. The V and J ends lost 0 bases and 0 bases respectively, with 9 bases between them. CDR1 is LGHDT and CDR2 is YNNKEL in the germline V gene (reference sequence). The CDR3 DNA sequence: TGTGCCAGCAGCCAAGAAGGACAGCTCTCTGGAAACACCATATATTTT. Its translation: CASSQEGQLSGNTIYF.

This chain links TRBV19 with TRBJ2-3; 8 bases match TRBD1. The CDR3 extends over 16 amino acids. The junction had 11 bases not matched to a gene; V was cut back by 3 bases and J by 6 bases. Germline V gene lookup returns CDR1 LNHDA and CDR2 SQIVND (reference sequence). The CDR3 reads CASSIKLGTGEDTQYF. CDR3 nucleotide sequence: TGTGCCAGTAGTATTAAACTTGGGACAGGTGAGGATACGCAGTATTTT.

The rearrangement joins TRBV5-1 to TRBJ2-2; 7 nucleotides match TRBD2. Per the germline V gene, CDR1 is SGHRS and CDR2 is YFSETQ. This CDR3 spans 16 amino acids. The V and J ends lost 1 base and 1 base, in that order; junction bases with no gene match: 4. This CDR3 reads CASSLYQRENTGELFF. In DNA, the CDR3 is TGCGCCAGCAGCTTGTACCAGCGGGAGAACACCGGGGAGCTGTTTTTT.

This chain joins TRBV7-5 and TRBJ1-2. TRBV7-5 constitutes a pseudogene. The CDR3 loop spans 15 amino acids. The CDR3: CARTCFLGSGYGYTF. CDR3 nucleotide sequence: TGTGCCAGAACCTGCTTTCTCGGTTCTGGCTATGGCTACACCTTC.

A few counts support this clone. The V call is TRBV11-2, the J call TRBJ1-6; no clear D gene. The CDR3 extends over 15 amino acids. V dropped 5 bases and J dropped 8 bases, with 16 bases sitting between them. Looked up from germline, CDR1 is SGHAT and CDR2 is FQNNGV. The CDR3 DNA reads as TGTGCCAGCAGCCCCCGCAGCGGAGGGTATTCACCCCTCCACTTT. Translating it yields CASSPRSGGYSPLHF.

The chain links TRBV5-1 to TRBJ2-2, with D perhaps TRBD2 (5 bases). V dropped 2 bases and J dropped 7 bases, with 9 bases sitting between them. The CDR3 covers 13 residues. Per the germline V gene, CDR1 is SGHRS and CDR2 is YFSETQ. CDR3 sequence (DNA): TGCGCCAGCAGCTTCCCGGGGTTCGGGGAGCTGTTTTTT. Amino acids: CASSFPGFGELFF.

The chain carries TRBV4-2 and TRBJ2-2; 16 bases are a match to TRBD2. J lost 0 bases, V lost 0 bases, and 13 bases had no gene match. The CDR3 totals 23 residues. Germline CDR1 is LGHNA and CDR2 is YNFKEQ. CDR3 loop: CASSQDGSGRGLAGGANTGELFF. As DNA, the CDR3 is TGTGCCAGCAGCCAAGATGGGAGCGGGCGGGGACTAGCGGGAGGGGCGAACACCGGGGAGCTGTTTTTT.

CDR3 sequence reads: CASSQVKQGADEKLFF. CDR3 nucleotides: TGCGCCAGCAGCCAAGTGAAACAAGGGGCGGATGAAAAACTGTTTTTT. This chain links TRBV4-1 with TRBJ1-4; possibly TRBD1 for D (5 bases). Trimming removed 1 base at V and 6 bases at J, with 15 bases between. The germline V gene encodes CDR1 MGHRA and CDR2 YSYEKL. The CDR3 totals 16 residues.

In this sample, this clone turned up once. The chain uses TRBV19 and TRBJ2-7, with TRBD1 identical over 8 bases. CDR3 length: 14 amino acids. The V and J ends lost 3 bases and 3 bases, in that order; junction bases with no gene match: 4. Looked up from germline, CDR1 is LNHDA and CDR2 is SQIVND (reference sequence). CDR3 DNA sequence: TGTGCCAGTAGTATCCGGGACAGGTACTACGAGCAGTACTTC. Translated: CASSIRDRYYEQYF.

This chain uses TRBV3-1 (or the pseudogene TRBV3-2) with TRBJ2-4, with TRBD1 as a possible D gene (6 bases). CDR1 and CDR2 (germline): LGHDT, YNNKEL (reference sequence). Trimming left V 0 bases short and J 2 bases short, with 11 bases between. The CDR3 length is 16 residues. CDR3 residues: CASSQDYQGTKNIQYF. CDR3 DNA sequence: TGTGCCAGCAGCCAAGATTACCAGGGGACCAAAAACATTCAGTACTTC.

The chain links TRBV6-5 to TRBJ2-1, with TRBD1 identical over 9 bases. The CDR3 extends over 14 amino acids. Germline values: CDR1 MNHEY, CDR2 SVGAGI. V lost 6 bases, J lost 7 bases, and 7 bases stayed unmatched. In DNA, the CDR3 is TGTGCCAGCAGGAATGACAGGGGGAAGAATGAGCAGTTCTTC. Amino acid sequence: CASRNDRGKNEQFF.

This clone has a single count. The V and J genes are TRBV5-1 and TRBJ2-1; 11 bases line up with TRBD2. V was clipped by 6 bases and J by 3 bases; unmatched bases: 14. This CDR3 has 18 amino acids. Germline V gives CDR1 SGHRS, CDR2 YFSETQ. This chain's CDR3 is CASTFTPLAGGNYNEQFF. CDR3 nucleotides: TGCGCCAGCACTTTTACCCCCTTAGCGGGAGGGAACTACAATGAGCAGTTCTTC. The full variable domain, with the rest looked up from reference TRBV5-1 and TRBJ2-1, is KAGVTQTPRYLIKTRGQQVTLSCSPISGHRSVSWYQQTPGQGLQFLFEYFSETQRNKGNFPGRFSGRQFSNSRSEMNVSTLELGDSALYLCASTFTPLAGGNYNEQFFGPGTRLTVL.

The chain recombines TRBV5-1 with TRBJ2-3, with D perhaps matching TRBD2 (5 bases). Trimming removed 4 bases at V and 4 bases at J, with 10 bases between. The CDR3 contains 13 residues. Germline loops: CDR1 SGHRS, CDR2 YFSETQ. CDR3 region: CASSPAGPDTQYF. CDR3 coding DNA: TGCGCCAGCAGCCCGGCGGGCCCAGATACGCAGTATTTT.

The rearrangement joins TRBV28 to TRBJ1-6; D unclear. CDR1 MDHEN and CDR2 SYDVKM come from the germline V gene. This CDR3 spans 12 amino acids. Between the trimmed V and J ends, which lost 2 bases and 9 bases, there was a span of 5 bases. The CDR3 loop reads CASSLQFSPLHF. In DNA form, the CDR3 reads TGTGCCAGCAGTTTACAGTTTTCACCCCTCCACTTT.

The J gene is TRBJ2-7, the V gene TRBV7-8, with D possibly being TRBD2 (6 bases). Germline CDR1 and CDR2: SGHVS and FQNEAQ. The CDR3 sequence is 16 residues long. V was clipped by 5 bases and J by 1 base, with 18 bases between them. CDR3 coding DNA: TGTGCCAGCAGCCCCATTACGGGAGCCGTATCCTACGAGCAGTACTTC. Protein product: CASSPITGAVSYEQYF. The whole variable domain, remainder taken from reference TRBV7-8 and TRBJ2-7, is GAGVSQSPRYKVAKRGQDVALRCDPISGHVSLFWYQQALGQGPEFLTYFQNEAQLDKSGLPSDRFFAERPEGSVSTLKIQRTQQEDSAVYLCASSPITGAVSYEQYFGPGTRLTVT.

This clone was seen only a few times. The chain has TRBV7-9 and TRBJ1-5, with TRBD1 matching 8 bases. The CDR3 consists of 15 residues. Germline assignment: CDR1 SEHNR and CDR2 FQNEAQ (reference sequence). Germline trimming cut 5 bases from V and 1 base from J; bases unmatched to any gene: 4. CDR3 protein: CASSLQGASNQPQHF. The CDR3 DNA is TGTGCCAGCAGCCTCCAGGGGGCGAGCAATCAGCCCCAGCATTTT.

The chain combines TRBV7-9 with TRBJ2-1; 13 bases match TRBD2. Trimming at V came to 2 bases and at J to 5 bases, leaving 9 bases not matched to a gene. The CDR3 sequence is 18 residues long. Germline CDR1 and CDR2: SEHNR and FQNEAQ (reference sequence). The CDR3 DNA sequence: TGTGCCAGCAGCTTAAAAGGACTAGCGGGGGATTGGGACAATGAGCAGTTCTTC. Amino acid sequence: CASSLKGLAGDWDNEQFF.

The chain joins TRBV9 to TRBJ2-5, with D possibly TRBD2 on 5 matching bases. Trimming pared 1 base from V and 5 bases from J, leaving 9 bases between. CDR1 is SGDLS and CDR2 is YYNGEE in the germline V gene. The CDR3 sequence is 13 residues long. The CDR3 DNA reads as TGTGCCAGCAGCGTATCGGGATCGGAGACCCAGTACTTC. Protein product: CASSVSGSETQYF.

This chain links TRBV9 with TRBJ1-6; the match to TRBD1 covers 7 bases. Per germline, CDR1 SGDLS and CDR2 YYNGEE. CDR3 size: 17 residues. The V gene end was trimmed by 3 bases and the J gene end by 3 bases; junction bases not matched to a gene: 9. CDR3 sequence: CASSAPPGQNYNSPLHF. The CDR3, as DNA: TGTGCCAGCAGCGCACCCCCGGGACAGAACTATAATTCACCCCTCCACTTT.

J is TRBJ1-1 and V is TRBV5-6; D unresolved. From germline, CDR1 is SGHDT and CDR2 YYEEEE. The CDR3 spans 15 residues. V was shortened by 1 base and J by 1 base, with 11 bases between the two germline ends. CDR3 nucleotide sequence: TGTGCCAGCAGCTTGTATTCGGGTGAGAACACTGAAGCTTTCTTT. As protein: CASSLYSGENTEAFF. Full variable domain (remainder filled in from reference TRBV5-6 and TRBJ1-1): DAGVTQSPTHLIKTRGQQVTLRCSPKSGHDTVSWYQQALGQGPQFIFQYYEEEERQRGNFPDRFSGHQFPNYSSELNVNALLLGDSALYLCASSLYSGENTEAFFGQGTRLTVV.

The rearrangement uses TRBV27 and TRBJ2-7; 11 positions agree with TRBD2. There are 14 residues in the CDR3. The germline gives CDR1 MNHEY, CDR2 SMNVEV (reference sequence). The J segment lost 3 bases and the V segment lost 2 bases, leaving 0 bases of the junction unmatched. The CDR3 DNA reads TGTGCCAGCAGTTTAACTAGCGGGAGCTACGAGCAGTACTTC. Translation gives CASSLTSGSYEQYF.

The chain uses TRBV7-9 and TRBJ2-7, with 13 nucleotides matching TRBD2. Germline assignment: CDR1 SEHNR and CDR2 FQNEAQ (reference sequence). This CDR3 comprises 15 residues. Losses at the gene ends were 5 bases for V and 5 bases for J; bases not matched to a gene: 6. CDR3 protein: CASSRLAGGRDEQYF. The CDR3 region has the DNA TGTGCCAGCAGCCGACTAGCGGGAGGTAGGGACGAGCAGTACTTC.

The chain is built from TRBV28 and TRBJ1-2; D call uncertain. The CDR3 extends over 11 amino acids. Trimming removed 8 bases at V and 8 bases at J, with 12 bases between. CDR1 is MDHEN and CDR2 is SYDVKM in the germline V gene. The CDR3 region has the DNA TGTGCCAGCCAACGAATTGGCGGCTACACCTTC. This gives the protein CASQRIGGYTF.

The gene calls are TRBV7-2 and TRBJ1-4; D gene ambiguous. The CDR3 runs 14 residues. V lost 8 bases and J lost 8, with 18 bases in between. Germline loops: CDR1 SGHTA, CDR2 FQGNSA. The CDR3 loop reads CASAKVALGEKLFF. In DNA, the CDR3 is TGTGCCAGCGCGAAGGTCGCGCTAGGAGAAAAACTGTTTTTT.

The chain combines TRBV30 with TRBJ2-1, with 8 bases fitting TRBD1. Germline V gene sequence: CDR1 GTSNPN, CDR2 SVGIG (reference sequence). V trimming: 4 bases; J trimming: 10 bases; junction bases outside the gene matches: 15. This CDR3 contains 15 residues. DNA for the CDR3: TGTGCCTGGACCCTCCAGACAGGGGTCCTCGGGGAGCAGTTCTTC. Translated, it gives CAWTLQTGVLGEQFF.

At least ten counts were recorded for this clone. CDR3 DNA: TGTGCCAGCAGTGAAGCAAACTACATCAATCAGCCCCAGCATTTT. Its protein is CASSEANYINQPQHF. The chain joins TRBV2 to TRBJ1-5, with D unclear. Germline values: CDR1 SNHLY, CDR2 FYNNEI. Trimming cost V 0 bases and J 3 bases, with 9 bases left between them. The CDR3 runs to 15 residues.

In this sample, this clone turned up a few times. The CDR3 loop is CASSFANEKLFF. Written as DNA, the CDR3 is TGTGCCAGCAGCTTCGCTAATGAAAAACTGTTTTTT. The gene calls are TRBV11-2 and TRBJ1-4, with D unresolved. From germline, CDR1 is SGHAT and CDR2 FQNNGV. CDR3 length: 12 amino acids. V shed 3 bases and J shed 3 bases, with 2 bases lying between them.